The source of this TCR beta chain is a study of blood T cell repertoires in COVID-19. Study as a whole: The cDNA or gDNA used as material had been derived from T cells, B-cell-depleted T cells, or PBMCs.

The V and J ends lost 3 bases and 2 bases respectively, with 7 bases between them. Germline loops: CDR1 ENHRY, CDR2 SYGVKD. This CDR3 contains 13 residues. Methods used by the authors: By means of reference gene primer amplification, nucleated cell counts were estimated. TCRdb keeps only in-frame clones here, not all; method: immunoSEQ multiplex PCR. Clone size and V and J calls were adopted from that table, with D and trimming inferred from the DNA. The repertoire consists of about 270,000 clones, with 75% to 90% occurring once and the leading ten covering roughly 3.9%. This TCR came from a woman in her thirties with acute COVID-19. The material sequenced was PBMCs or T cells enriched from blood (not recorded which). The gene calls are TRBV10-3 and TRBJ1-1; D not certain. CDR3 bases: TGTGCCATCAGTGACGCGGGCAACACTGAAGCTTTCTTT. Its translation is CAISDAGNTEAFF.